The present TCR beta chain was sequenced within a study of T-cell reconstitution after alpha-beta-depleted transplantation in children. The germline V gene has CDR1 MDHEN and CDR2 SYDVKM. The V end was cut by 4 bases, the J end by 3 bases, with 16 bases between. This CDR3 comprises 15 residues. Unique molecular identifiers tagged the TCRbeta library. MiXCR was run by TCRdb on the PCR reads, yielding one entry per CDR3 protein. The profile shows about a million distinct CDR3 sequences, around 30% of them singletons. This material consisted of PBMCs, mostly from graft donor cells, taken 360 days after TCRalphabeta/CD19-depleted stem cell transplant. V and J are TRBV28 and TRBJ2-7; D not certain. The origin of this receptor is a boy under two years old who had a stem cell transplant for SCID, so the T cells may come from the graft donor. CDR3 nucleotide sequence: TGTGCCAGCAGTTCACACCTCGCTAGACGCTACGAGCAGTACTTC. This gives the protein CASSSHLARRYEQYF.